The clone carrying this T cell receptor (beta chain) was detected ten times or more. Antigen: not known. Clinical Activity Scores of at least 3, NOSPECS grades of at least 4 and durations under 3 months characterized ophthalmopathy patients. This sample holds PBMCs from roughly 10 ml fresh peripheral blood. These data are taken from a study of T cells in Graves' hyperthyroidism and ophthalmopathy. Overall study findings and caveats: Blood also contained most expanded thyroid clonotypes above 0.001. Separating ophthalmopathy from stable hyperthyroidism was achieved by a 13 V-J model.

From RNA transcripts, TCR beta CDR3 regions were amplified. The HTBI primer set served for first-round RT-PCR of the TCR CDR3. TCRdb used MiXCR to reprocess the multiplex PCR reads, holding one entry per CDR3 protein. The table lists about 590,000 distinct CDR3 sequences, 11% to 15% of them singletons. CDR1 is SEHNR and CDR2 is FQNEAQ in the germline V gene (reference sequence). Trimming removed 6 bases at V and 0 bases at J, with 11 bases between. The CDR3 has 14 amino acids. This clonotype was obtained from a woman aged 18-29 years with Graves' ophthalmopathy. The sample was blood. The chain recombines TRBV7-9 with TRBJ1-2; tentative D call: TRBD1 (5 bases). The CDR3 sequence is CASSLGPTNYGYTF. CDR3 bases: TGTGCCAGCAGTTTGGGACCGACTAACTATGGCTACACCTTC.